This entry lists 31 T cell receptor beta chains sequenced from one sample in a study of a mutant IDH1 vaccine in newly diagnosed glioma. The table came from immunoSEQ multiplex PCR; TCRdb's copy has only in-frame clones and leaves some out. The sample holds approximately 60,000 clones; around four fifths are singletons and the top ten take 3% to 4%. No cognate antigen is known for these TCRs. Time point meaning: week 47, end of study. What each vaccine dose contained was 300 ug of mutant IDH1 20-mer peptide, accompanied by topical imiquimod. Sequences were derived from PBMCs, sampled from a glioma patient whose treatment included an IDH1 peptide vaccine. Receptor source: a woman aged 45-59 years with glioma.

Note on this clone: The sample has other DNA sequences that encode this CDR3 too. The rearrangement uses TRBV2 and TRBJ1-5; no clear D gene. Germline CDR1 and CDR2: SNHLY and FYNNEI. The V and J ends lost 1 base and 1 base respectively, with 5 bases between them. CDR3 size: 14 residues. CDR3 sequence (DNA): TGTGCCAGCAGTGAAGGCCTAAGCAATCAGCCCCAGCATTTT. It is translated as CASSEGLSNQPQHF. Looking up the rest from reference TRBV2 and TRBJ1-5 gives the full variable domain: EPEVTQTPSHQVTQMGQEVILRCVPISNHLYFYWYRQILGQKVEFLVSFYNNEISEKSEIFDDQFSVERPDGSNFTLKIRSTKLEDSAMYFCASSEGLSNQPQHFGDGTRLSIL.

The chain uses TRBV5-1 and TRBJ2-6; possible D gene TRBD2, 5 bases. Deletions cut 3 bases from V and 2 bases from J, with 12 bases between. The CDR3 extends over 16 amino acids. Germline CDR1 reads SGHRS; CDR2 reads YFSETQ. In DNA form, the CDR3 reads TGCGCCAGCAGCTCCGGAGGATCAGCTGGGGCCAACGTCCTGACTTTC. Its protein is CASSSGGSAGANVLTF.

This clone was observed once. CDR3 sequence: CSVEGGARTEAFF. DNA for the CDR3: TGCAGCGTTGAAGGCGGGGCAAGGACTGAAGCTTTCTTT. The V and J genes are TRBV29-1 and TRBJ1-1; a weak D match, TRBD1 (5 bases). The V gene lost 1 base and the J gene lost 5 bases, with 11 bases spanning the gap. CDR1 is SQVTM, CDR2 ANQGSEA, per germline. The CDR3 contains 13 residues.

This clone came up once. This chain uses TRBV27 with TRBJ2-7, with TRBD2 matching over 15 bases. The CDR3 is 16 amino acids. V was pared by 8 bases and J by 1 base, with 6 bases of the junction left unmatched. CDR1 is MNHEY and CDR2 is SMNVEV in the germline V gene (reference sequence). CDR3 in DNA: TGTGCCAGCCGGGGACTAGCGGGGGGCACTTCCTACGAGCAGTACTTC. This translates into CASRGLAGGTSYEQYF.

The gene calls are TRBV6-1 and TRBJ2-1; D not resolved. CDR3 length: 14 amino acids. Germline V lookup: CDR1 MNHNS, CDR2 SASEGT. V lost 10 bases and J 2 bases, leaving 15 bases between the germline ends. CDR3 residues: CATPDPFAYNEQFF. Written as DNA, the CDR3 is TGTGCCACCCCGGACCCGTTCGCCTACAATGAGCAGTTCTTC.

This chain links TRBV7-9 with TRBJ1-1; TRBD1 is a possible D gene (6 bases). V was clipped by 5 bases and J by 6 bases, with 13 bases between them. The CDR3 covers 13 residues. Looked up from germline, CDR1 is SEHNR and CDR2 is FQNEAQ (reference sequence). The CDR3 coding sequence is TGTGCCAGCAGCCTAGGGGGGCACCCTGAAGCTTTCTTT. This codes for CASSLGGHPEAFF.

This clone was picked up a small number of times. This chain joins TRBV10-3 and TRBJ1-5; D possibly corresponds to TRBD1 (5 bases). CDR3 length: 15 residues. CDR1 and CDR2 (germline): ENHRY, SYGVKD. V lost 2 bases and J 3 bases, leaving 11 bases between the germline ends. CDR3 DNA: TGTGCCATCAGTGAGGCGGGACCGAACAATCAGCCCCAGCATTTT. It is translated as CAISEAGPNNQPQHF.

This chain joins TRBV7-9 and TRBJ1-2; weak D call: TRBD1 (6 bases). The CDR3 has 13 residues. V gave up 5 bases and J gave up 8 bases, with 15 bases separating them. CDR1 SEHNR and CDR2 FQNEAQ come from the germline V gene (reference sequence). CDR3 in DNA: TGTGCCAGCAGCGTGGCACAGGGACGCGGCTACACCTTC. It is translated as CASSVAQGRGYTF.

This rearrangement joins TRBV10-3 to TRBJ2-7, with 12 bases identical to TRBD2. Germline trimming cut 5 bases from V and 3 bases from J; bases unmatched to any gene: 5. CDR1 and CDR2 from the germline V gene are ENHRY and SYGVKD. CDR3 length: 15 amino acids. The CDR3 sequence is CAISSLAGGVYEQYF. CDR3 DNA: TGTGCCATCAGTTCACTAGCGGGGGGAGTCTACGAGCAGTACTTC.

The CDR3 sequence is CASSRGRGVYEQYF. Here the CDR3 DNA reads TGTGCCAGCAGCCGAGGCAGGGGCGTTTACGAGCAGTACTTC. The chain employs TRBV14 and TRBJ2-7; possible D gene TRBD1, 6 bases. Germline V gene data show CDR1 as SGHDN and CDR2 as FVKESK. Trimming stripped 4 bases from V and 4 bases from J, with 14 bases between. This CDR3 contains 14 residues.

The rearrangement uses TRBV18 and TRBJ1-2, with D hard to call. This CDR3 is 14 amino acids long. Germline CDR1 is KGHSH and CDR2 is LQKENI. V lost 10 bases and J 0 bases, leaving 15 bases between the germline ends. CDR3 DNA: TGTGCCACCCACCCCCCAGAAACTAACTATGGCTACACCTTC. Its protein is CATHPPETNYGYTF.

The CDR3 nucleotides are TGTGCCAGTAGCCCAGGAGTCGGAAACACCATATATTTT. Translation gives CASSPGVGNTIYF. The chain recombines TRBV19 with TRBJ1-3; no clear D. The CDR3 spans 13 residues. CDR1 and CDR2 (germline): LNHDA, SQIVND (reference sequence). V was clipped by 6 bases and J by 4 bases, with 10 bases between them.

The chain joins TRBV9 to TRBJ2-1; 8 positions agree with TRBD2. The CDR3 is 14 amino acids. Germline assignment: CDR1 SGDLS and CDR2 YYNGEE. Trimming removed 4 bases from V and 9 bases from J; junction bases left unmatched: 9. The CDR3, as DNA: TGTGCCAGCAGCATTCGGGCCGGGGGGGCTGAGCAGTTCTTC. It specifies CASSIRAGGAEQFF.

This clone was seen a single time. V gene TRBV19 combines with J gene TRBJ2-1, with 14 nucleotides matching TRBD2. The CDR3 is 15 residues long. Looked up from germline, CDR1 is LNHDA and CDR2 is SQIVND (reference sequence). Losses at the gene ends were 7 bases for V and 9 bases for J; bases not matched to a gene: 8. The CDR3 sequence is CASTRLAGGLSEQFF. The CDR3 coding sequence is TGTGCCAGTACTAGACTAGCGGGGGGGCTTAGTGAGCAGTTCTTC.

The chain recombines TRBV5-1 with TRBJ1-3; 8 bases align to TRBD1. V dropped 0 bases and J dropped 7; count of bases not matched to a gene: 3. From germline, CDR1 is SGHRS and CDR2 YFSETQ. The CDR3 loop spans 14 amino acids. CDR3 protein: CASSLEQGGNTIYF. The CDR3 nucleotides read TGCGCCAGCAGCTTGGAACAGGGGGGGAACACCATATATTTT.

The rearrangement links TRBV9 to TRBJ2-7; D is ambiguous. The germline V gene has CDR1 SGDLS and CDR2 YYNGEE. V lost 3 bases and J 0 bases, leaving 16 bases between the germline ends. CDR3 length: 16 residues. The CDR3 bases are TGTGCCAGCAGCGCTGACGTGACATGGAGCTCCTACGAGCAGTACTTC. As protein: CASSADVTWSSYEQYF.

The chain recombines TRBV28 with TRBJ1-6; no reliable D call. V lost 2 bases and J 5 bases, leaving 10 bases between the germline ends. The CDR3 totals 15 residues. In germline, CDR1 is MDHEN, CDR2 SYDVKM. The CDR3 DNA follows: TGTGCCAGCAGTTTAGAGACTGTCAATAATTCACCCCTCCACTTT. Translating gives CASSLETVNNSPLHF.

The CDR3: CASSLEAGGPNGELFF. In DNA form, the CDR3 reads TGTGCCAGCAGCTTAGAGGCGGGGGGGCCTAACGGGGAGCTGTTTTTT. This chain joins TRBV11-2 and TRBJ2-2; the match to TRBD2 covers 9 bases. The CDR3 is 16 amino acids. In germline, CDR1 is SGHAT, CDR2 FQNNGV. With V trimmed by 0 bases and J by 7 bases, 6 bases remained unmatched.

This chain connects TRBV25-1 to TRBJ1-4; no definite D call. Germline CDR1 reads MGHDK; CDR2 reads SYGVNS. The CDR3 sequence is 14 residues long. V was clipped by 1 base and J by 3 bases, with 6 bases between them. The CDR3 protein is CASSESGSNEKLFF. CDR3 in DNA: TGTGCCAGCAGTGAATCAGGATCTAATGAAAAACTGTTTTTT.

CDR3 coding DNA: TGTGCCAGCACAGCGATCGGGAGCACTGAAGCTTTCTTT. The encoded protein is CASTAIGSTEAFF. V is TRBV6-5 and J is TRBJ1-1; D remains ambiguous. The CDR3 runs 13 residues. V shed 7 bases and J shed 4 bases, with 13 bases lying between them. The germline gives CDR1 MNHEY, CDR2 SVGAGI.

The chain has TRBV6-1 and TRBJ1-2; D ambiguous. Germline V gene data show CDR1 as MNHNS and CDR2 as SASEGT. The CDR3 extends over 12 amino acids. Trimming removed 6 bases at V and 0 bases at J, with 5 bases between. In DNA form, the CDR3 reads TGTGCCAGCAGGAACCCTAACTATGGCTACACCTTC. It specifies CASRNPNYGYTF.

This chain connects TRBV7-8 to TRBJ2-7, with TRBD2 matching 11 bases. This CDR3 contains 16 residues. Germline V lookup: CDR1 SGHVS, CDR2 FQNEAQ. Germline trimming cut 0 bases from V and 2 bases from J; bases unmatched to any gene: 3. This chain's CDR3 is CASSLARLAGTYEQYF. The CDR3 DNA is TGTGCCAGCAGCTTAGCGAGACTAGCGGGGACCTACGAGCAGTACTTC.

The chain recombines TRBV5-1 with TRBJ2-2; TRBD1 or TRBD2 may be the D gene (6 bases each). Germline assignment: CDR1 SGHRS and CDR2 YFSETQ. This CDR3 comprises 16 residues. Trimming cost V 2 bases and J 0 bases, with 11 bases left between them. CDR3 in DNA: TGCGCCAGCAGCTTAACGGGGGCGCCGAACACCGGGGAGCTGTTTTTT. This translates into CASSLTGAPNTGELFF.

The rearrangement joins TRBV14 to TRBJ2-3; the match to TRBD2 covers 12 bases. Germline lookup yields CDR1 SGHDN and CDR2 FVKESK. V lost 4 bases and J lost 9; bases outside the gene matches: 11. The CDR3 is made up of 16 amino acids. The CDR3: CASSPLSSGGAETQYF. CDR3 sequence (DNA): TGTGCCAGCAGCCCGTTATCTAGCGGGGGGGCCGAGACGCAGTATTTT.

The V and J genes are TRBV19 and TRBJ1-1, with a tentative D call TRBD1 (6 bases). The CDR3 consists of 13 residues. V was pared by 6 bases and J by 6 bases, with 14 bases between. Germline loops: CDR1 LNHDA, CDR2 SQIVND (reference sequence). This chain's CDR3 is CASRHRDGAEAFF. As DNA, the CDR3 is TGTGCCAGTAGACACAGGGACGGGGCTGAAGCTTTCTTT.

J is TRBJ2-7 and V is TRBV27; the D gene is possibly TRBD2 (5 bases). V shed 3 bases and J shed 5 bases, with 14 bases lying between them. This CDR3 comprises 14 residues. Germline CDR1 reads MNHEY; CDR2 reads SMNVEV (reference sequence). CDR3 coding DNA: TGTGCCAGCAGTTTCCGGGGATGGAGGAACGAGCAGTACTTC. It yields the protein CASSFRGWRNEQYF.

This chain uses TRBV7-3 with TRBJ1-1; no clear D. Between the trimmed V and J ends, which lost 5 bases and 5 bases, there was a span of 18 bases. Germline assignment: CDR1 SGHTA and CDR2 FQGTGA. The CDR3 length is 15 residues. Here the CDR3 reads CASSPRTRAGTEAFF. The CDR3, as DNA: TGTGCCAGCAGCCCCCGTACGCGGGCTGGGACTGAAGCTTTCTTT. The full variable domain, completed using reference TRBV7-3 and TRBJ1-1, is GAGVSQTPSNKVTEKGKYVELRCDPISGHTALYWYRQSLGQGPEFLIYFQGTGAADDSGLPNDRFFAVRPEGSVSTLKIQRTERGDSAVYLCASSPRTRAGTEAFFGQGTRLTVV.

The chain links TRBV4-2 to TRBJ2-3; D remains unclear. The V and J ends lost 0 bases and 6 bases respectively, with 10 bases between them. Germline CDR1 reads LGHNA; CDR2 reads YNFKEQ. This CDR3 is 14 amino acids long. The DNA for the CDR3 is TGTGCCAGCAGCCAAGAAGAGTCTAAGGATACGCAGTATTTT. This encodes CASSQEESKDTQYF.

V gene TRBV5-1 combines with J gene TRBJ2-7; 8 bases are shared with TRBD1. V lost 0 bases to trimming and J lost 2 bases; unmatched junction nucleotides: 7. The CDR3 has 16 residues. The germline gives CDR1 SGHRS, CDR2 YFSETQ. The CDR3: CASSLDPGQEAYEQYF. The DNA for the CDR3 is TGCGCCAGCAGCTTGGATCCGGGACAGGAGGCCTACGAGCAGTACTTC.

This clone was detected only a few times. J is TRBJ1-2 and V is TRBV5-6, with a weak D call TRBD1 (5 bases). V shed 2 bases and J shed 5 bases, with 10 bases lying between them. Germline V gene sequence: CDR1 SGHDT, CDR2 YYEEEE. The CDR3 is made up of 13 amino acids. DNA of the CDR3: TGTGCCAGCAGCTTCTCAGGGTTGTATGGCTACACCTTC. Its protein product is CASSFSGLYGYTF.

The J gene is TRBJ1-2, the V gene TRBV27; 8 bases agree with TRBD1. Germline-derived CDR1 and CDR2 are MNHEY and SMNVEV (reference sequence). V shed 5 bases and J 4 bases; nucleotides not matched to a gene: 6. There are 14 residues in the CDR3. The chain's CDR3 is CASSMTGAAYGYTF. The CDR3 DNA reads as TGTGCCAGCAGTATGACAGGGGCGGCCTATGGCTACACCTTC.